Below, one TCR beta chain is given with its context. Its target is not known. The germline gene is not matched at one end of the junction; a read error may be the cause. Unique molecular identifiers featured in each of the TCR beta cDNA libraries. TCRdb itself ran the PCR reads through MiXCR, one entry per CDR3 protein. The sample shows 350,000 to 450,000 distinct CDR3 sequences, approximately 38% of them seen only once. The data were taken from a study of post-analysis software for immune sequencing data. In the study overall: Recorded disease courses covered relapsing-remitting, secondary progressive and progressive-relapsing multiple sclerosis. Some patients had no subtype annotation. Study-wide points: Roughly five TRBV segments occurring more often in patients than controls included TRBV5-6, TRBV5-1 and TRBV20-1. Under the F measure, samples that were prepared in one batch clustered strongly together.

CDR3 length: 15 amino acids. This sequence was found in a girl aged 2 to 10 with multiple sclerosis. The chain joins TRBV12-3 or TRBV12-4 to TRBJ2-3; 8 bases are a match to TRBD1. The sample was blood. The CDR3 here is CASSTRTGSTGTQYF. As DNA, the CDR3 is TGTGCCAGCAGTACACGGACAGGGAGCACAGGTACGCAGTATTTT.